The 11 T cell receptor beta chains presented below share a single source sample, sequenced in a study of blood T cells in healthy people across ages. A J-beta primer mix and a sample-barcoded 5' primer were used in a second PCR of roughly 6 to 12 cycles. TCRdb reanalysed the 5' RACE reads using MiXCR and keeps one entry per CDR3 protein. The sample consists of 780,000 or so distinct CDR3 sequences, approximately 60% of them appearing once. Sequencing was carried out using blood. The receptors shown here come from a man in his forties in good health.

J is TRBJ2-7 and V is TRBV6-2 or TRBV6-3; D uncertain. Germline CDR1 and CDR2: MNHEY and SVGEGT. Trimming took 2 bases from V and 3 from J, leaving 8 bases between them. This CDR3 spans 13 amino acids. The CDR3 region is CASSYAPSYEQYF. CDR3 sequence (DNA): TGTGCCAGCAGTTACGCTCCAAGCTACGAGCAGTACTTC.

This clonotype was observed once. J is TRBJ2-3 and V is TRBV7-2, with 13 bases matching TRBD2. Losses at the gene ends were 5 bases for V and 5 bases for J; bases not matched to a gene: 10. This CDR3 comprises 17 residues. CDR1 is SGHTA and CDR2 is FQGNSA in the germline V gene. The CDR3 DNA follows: TGTGCCAGCAGCCAGACTAGCGGGAGGTACCCGAGAGATACGCAGTATTTT. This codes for CASSQTSGRYPRDTQYF. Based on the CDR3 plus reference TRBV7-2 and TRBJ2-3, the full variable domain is GAGVSQSPSNKVTEKGKDVELRCDPISGHTALYWYRQSLGQGLEFLIYFQGNSAPDKSGLPSDRFSAERTGGSVSTLTIQRTQQEDSAVYLCASSQTSGRYPRDTQYFGPGTRLTVL.

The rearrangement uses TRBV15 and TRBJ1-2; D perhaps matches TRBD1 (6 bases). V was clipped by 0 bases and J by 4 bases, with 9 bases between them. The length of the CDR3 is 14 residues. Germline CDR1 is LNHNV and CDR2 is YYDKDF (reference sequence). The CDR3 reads CATSREEGVYGYTF. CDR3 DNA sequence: TGTGCCACCAGCAGAGAGGAGGGGGTCTATGGCTACACCTTC.

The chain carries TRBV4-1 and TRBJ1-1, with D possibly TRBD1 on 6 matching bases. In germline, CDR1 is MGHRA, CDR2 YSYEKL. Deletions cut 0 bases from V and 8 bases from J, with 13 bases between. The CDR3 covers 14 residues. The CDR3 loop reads CASSQDPQGYEAFF. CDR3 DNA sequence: TGCGCCAGCAGCCAAGACCCCCAGGGGTACGAAGCTTTCTTT.

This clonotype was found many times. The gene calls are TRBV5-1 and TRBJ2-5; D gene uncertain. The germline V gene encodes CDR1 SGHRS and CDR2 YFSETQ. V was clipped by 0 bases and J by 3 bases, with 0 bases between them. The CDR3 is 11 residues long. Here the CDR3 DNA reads TGCGCCAGCAGCTTGGAAGAGACCCAGTACTTC. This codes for CASSLEETQYF.

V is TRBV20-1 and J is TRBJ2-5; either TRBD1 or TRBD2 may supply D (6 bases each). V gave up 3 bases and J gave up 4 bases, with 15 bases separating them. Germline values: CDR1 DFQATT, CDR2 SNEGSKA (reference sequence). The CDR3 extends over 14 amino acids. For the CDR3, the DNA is TGCAGTGCTAGTTATCCGGGGGCCCGAGAGACCCAGTACTTC. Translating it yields CSASYPGARETQYF.

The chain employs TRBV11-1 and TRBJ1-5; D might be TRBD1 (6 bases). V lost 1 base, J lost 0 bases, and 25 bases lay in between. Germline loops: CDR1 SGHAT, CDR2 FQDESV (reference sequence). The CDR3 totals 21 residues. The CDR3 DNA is TGTGCCAGCAGCTTAGAGGGGGGACGGGACACCTCACCATATAGCAATCAGCCCCAGCATTTT. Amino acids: CASSLEGGRDTSPYSNQPQHF.

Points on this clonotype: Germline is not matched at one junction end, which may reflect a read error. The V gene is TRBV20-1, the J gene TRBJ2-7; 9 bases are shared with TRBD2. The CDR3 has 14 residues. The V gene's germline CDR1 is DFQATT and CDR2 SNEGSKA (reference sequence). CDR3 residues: CSATAGGSSYEQYF. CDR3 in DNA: TGCAGCGCTACGGCGGGAGGGAGCTCCTACGAGCAGTACTTC.

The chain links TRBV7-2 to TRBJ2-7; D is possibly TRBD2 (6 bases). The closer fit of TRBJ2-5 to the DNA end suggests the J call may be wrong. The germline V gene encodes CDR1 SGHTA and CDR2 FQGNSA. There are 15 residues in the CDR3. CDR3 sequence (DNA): TGTGCCAGCAGCCGGACTATCGGCCAACAAGAGACCCAGTACTTC. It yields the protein CASSRTIGQQETQYF.

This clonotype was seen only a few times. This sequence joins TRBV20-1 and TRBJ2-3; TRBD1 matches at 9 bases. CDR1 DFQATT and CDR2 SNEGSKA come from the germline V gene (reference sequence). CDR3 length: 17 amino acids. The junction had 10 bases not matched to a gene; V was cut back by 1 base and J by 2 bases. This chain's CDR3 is CSARVYGQGPATDTQYF. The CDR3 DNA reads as TGCAGTGCTAGAGTTTATGGACAGGGGCCAGCCACAGATACGCAGTATTTT.

The CDR3 DNA is TGCAGCGTCTCCCCGGGTGGCAGAGACTATGGCTACACCTTC. This translates into CSVSPGGRDYGYTF. The chain joins TRBV29-1 to TRBJ1-2; D not resolved. CDR1 and CDR2 (germline): SQVTM, ANQGSEA. The CDR3 sequence is 14 residues long. Trimming removed 6 bases at V and 3 bases at J, with 17 bases between.